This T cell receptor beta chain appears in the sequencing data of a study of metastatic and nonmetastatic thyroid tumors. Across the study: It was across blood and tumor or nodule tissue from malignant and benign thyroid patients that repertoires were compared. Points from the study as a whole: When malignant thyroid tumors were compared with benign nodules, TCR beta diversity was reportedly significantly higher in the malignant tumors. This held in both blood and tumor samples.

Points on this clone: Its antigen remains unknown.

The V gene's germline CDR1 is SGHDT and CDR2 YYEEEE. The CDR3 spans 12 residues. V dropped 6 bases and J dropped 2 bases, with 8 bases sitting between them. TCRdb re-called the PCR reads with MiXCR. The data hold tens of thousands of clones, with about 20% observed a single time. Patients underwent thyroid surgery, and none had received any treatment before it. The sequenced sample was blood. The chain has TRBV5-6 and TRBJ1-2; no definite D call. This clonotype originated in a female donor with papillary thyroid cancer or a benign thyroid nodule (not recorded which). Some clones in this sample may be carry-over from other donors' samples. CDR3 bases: TGTGCCAGCAATGAAGCGAACTATGGCTACACCTTC. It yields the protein CASNEANYGYTF.